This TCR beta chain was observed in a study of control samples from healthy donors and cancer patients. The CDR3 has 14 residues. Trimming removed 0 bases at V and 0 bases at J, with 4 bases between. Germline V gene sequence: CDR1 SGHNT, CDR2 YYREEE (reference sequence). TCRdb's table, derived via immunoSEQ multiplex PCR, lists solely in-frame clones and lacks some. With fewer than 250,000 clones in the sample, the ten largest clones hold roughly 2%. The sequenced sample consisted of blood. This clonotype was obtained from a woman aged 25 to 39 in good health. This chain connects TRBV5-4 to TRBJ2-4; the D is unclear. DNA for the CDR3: TGTGCCAGCAGCTTGGGTCTAGCCAAAAACATTCAGTACTTC. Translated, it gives CASSLGLAKNIQYF.